Below, 9 T cell receptor beta chains from the same sample are listed, as sequenced in a study of radiation and T cells in renal cell carcinoma. Profiling relied on immunoSEQ multiplex PCR, and the TCRdb table lists in-frame clones only, not all of them. Among roughly 100,000 clones listed, 84% were seen once. The time point: blood 4 weeks post-SBRT, at nephrectomy. Treatment defined: 15 Gy SBRT to primary tumor, nephrectomy 4 weeks later. This specimen consisted of blood, obtained from a patient whose treatment included radiotherapy and nephrectomy. The receptors were gathered from a man aged 55 to 70 with renal cell carcinoma.

The V call is TRBV7-8, the J call TRBJ2-2; 8 bases agree with TRBD2. The V and J ends lost 6 bases and 2 bases, in that order; junction bases with no gene match: 8. Germline values: CDR1 SGHVS, CDR2 FQNEAQ. The CDR3 covers 16 residues. CDR3 residues: CASSLSGRLNTGELFF. The CDR3 DNA reads as TGTGCCAGCAGTCTAAGCGGGAGACTTAACACCGGGGAGCTGTTTTTT.

The chain is built from TRBV20-1 and TRBJ1-1; no reliable D call. The CDR3 extends over 11 amino acids. With 4 bases removed from V and 4 bases from J, the gap between germline ends came to 7 bases. Germline V CDR1 and CDR2: DFQATT, SNEGSKA (reference sequence). The CDR3 bases are TGCAGTGCTAAAGCGTTCACTGAAGCTTTCTTT. Protein sequence: CSAKAFTEAFF.

The V call is TRBV10-1, the J call TRBJ2-2, with 9 positions matching TRBD1. V lost 0 bases, J lost 2 bases, and 4 bases stayed unmatched. This CDR3 has 17 residues. Germline CDR1 is WNHNN and CDR2 is SYGVQD (reference sequence). CDR3 sequence reads: CASSESRDRDNTGELFF. CDR3 nucleotides: TGCGCCAGCAGTGAGTCGCGGGACAGGGACAACACCGGGGAGCTGTTTTTT.

This clone was recorded once. The same CDR3 is also encoded by other DNA sequences in this sample. The chain uses TRBV5-1 and TRBJ2-5, with D hard to call. The germline V and J ends were trimmed by 1 base and 4 bases, with 8 bases remaining between them. The CDR3 totals 13 residues. The germline V gene has CDR1 SGHRS and CDR2 YFSETQ. CDR3 sequence: CASSLRGRETQYF. The CDR3 bases are TGCGCCAGCAGCTTGCGAGGACGAGAGACCCAGTACTTC.

A few counts support this clone. This chain connects TRBV10-3 to TRBJ1-1; D remains unclear. Germline values: CDR1 ENHRY, CDR2 SYGVKD. This CDR3 region has 12 residues. The V end was cut by 11 bases, the J end by 0 bases, with 10 bases between. The DNA for the CDR3 is TGTGCCGCACTGTCTTTGAACACTGAAGCTTTCTTT. Its translation is CAALSLNTEAFF.

V gene TRBV7-6 combines with J gene TRBJ1-1; no definite D call. The CDR3 consists of 13 residues. The germline V gene has CDR1 SGHVS and CDR2 FNYEAQ. Trimming removed 2 bases at V and 1 base at J, with 5 bases between. The CDR3 DNA is TGTGCCAGCAGCTTACCAGAGAACACTGAAGCTTTCTTT. It translates to CASSLPENTEAFF.

CDR3 sequence (DNA): TGTGCCATCAGCGGACGGTTCAATCAGCCCCAGCATTTT. This gives the protein CAISGRFNQPQHF. The J gene is TRBJ1-5, the V gene TRBV10-3; D gene unclear. The germline V gene has CDR1 ENHRY and CDR2 SYGVKD. The CDR3 totals 13 residues. V lost 6 bases to trimming and J lost 3 bases, with 9 bases between them.

The chain is built from TRBV5-4 and TRBJ2-5, with D possibly being TRBD1 (6 bases). This CDR3 contains 16 residues. Germline CDR1 is SGHNT and CDR2 is YYREEE (reference sequence). Deletions cut 0 bases from V and 5 bases from J, with 17 bases between. In DNA form, the CDR3 reads TGTGCCAGCAGCTTGGGGGCGGCAGGGGCTGGGGAGACCCAGTACTTC. It encodes CASSLGAAGAGETQYF.

The CDR3 reads CSVELQVRTDTQYF. DNA for the CDR3: TGCAGCGTTGAATTACAGGTTCGCACAGATACGCAGTATTTT. V gene TRBV29-1 combines with J gene TRBJ2-3, with a possible D match to TRBD1 (5 bases). CDR3 length: 14 residues. The V and J ends lost 2 bases and 1 base respectively, with 10 bases between them. Germline V lookup: CDR1 SQVTM, CDR2 ANQGSEA.